This TCR beta chain stems from a study of T cell responses to AZD1222 COVID-19 vaccine (TCRdb year 2021). Some background on the complete study: AZD1222 recipients with second doses at about 4 weeks or about 12 weeks were pooled, because spike-specific TCR depth and breadth did not differ between schedules. A total of about 230 trial participants underwent TCR sequencing, of whom 200 to 220 received two doses of AZD1222 and about 26 received two doses of the MenACWY control vaccine. Trial participants were enrolled into age subgroups of 18-55, 56-69 and 70-plus years, which contained about 150, 28 and 57 TCR-sequenced participants, respectively. Summary of the overall study and its limitations: Participants were mostly white British, with more females than males. The authors suggested clonal diversity may have been underestimated. Only six AZD1222 recipients were SARS-CoV-2 seropositive at baseline, limiting conclusions about previously exposed vaccinees. Because no day 14 peak-response samples were available, repertoires were characterized only after the peak T cell response. In the small 56-69-year group, the increase in depth fell short of significance, most likely because of low power. After two AZD1222 doses, both the breadth and the depth of spike-specific TCRs were significantly higher than at day 0 and than in MenACWY recipients. Nearly half of unique spike-specific TCRs reportedly recognized epitopes outside regions mutated in the B.1.351 and B.1.1.7 variants. The whole spike protein was spanned by vaccine-associated CD4 TCRs, and dominant responses were seen in regions 160-218 and 743-854.

The germline V gene encodes CDR1 SGHRS and CDR2 YFSETQ. V and J lose 6 bases and 5 bases, and a span of 12 bases separates them. The CDR3 measures 13 amino acids from cysteine to phenylalanine. The only DNA kept is the CDR3, 39 bases in frame from the first base. On this clone: Its antigen is not yet known. Within one base of it there is no much larger clone, and no base qualities were kept.

The CDR3 regions of human TCRbeta chains were analyzed by immunosequencing. The study's own analysis went as follows. TCRs in the repertoires were compared against a reference library of SARS-CoV-2-specific TCRs that had been generated with the MIRA antigen-specificity platform. Breadth was defined as the fraction of unique TCRs that were SARS-CoV-2-associated, and depth was defined as the fraction of total T cells that were SARS-CoV-2-associated. Using the MIRA data, each spike-specific TCR was assigned both to the spike region to which the TCR was reactive and to a CD4 or CD8 class. Log10-transformed breadth and depth values were compared by one-way ANOVA with Sidak's multiple comparisons tests. As stored in TCRdb, this immuneACCESS dataset retains in-frame rearrangements with V and J assigned. A fraction of the clones does not appear; measured against another copy, unresolved V genes explain less than half of the discrepancy, and the remainder lacks a known reason. The D gene and trimming were derived from the DNA, and the V and J assignments and clone size from that table. In all, the sample holds 120,000 to 150,000 clones, and roughly 91% of those were seen once. More than 1.4% of the sample comes from the top ten.

What this sample's time point label stands for: baseline before first vaccination. Samples from vaccinated people were obtained from the UK trials COV001 and COV002, which included a single-blind randomized controlled phase 2/3 trial of AZD1222 (ChAdOx1 nCoV-19) in healthy adults. For TCRbeta chain sequencing, PBMC samples from trial participants were taken at day 0 and at day 28 after the second dose. The chain uses TRBV5-1 and TRBJ2-1, and perhaps TRBD2 as D gene, on 5 matching bases. This TCR was recovered from an adult in good health. The source was peripheral blood, collected on day 0 of AZD1222 vaccination. At the DNA level, the sequence is TGCGCCAGCACACGGGATTCGAACAATGAGCAGTTCTTC. This gives the protein CASTRDSNNEQFF.